The 2 T cell receptor beta chains given below trace back to one sample, sequenced in a study of shared clonotypes between healthy human individuals. Profiling relied on immunoSEQ multiplex PCR, and the TCRdb table lists in-frame clones only, not all of them. Of roughly 810,000 clones in the sample, roughly 96% were seen once. CD45RO-negative CD8 cells positively selected for CCR7 made up the naive population, which excluded terminally differentiated effector memory CD45RA+ cells. Input material: naive CD8+ T cells sorted from blood. The receptors come from a young man in good health.

CDR3 sequence (DNA): TGTGCCAGCTCACCACGGACGGGATCCTACAATGAGCAGTTCTTC. Amino acids: CASSPRTGSYNEQFF. The chain uses TRBV18 and TRBJ2-1; a possible D gene is TRBD2 (5 bases). Germline-derived CDR1 and CDR2 are KGHSH and LQKENI. The CDR3 is 15 amino acids. The V end was cut by 1 base, the J end by 1 base, with 8 bases between.

V usage is TRBV29-1 and J usage is TRBJ2-7; D gene uncertain. Germline CDR1 SQVTM, CDR2 ANQGSEA. Deletions cut 4 bases from V and 4 bases from J, with 17 bases between. The CDR3 covers 14 residues. CDR3 bases: TGCAGCGTTGCGACGGACCCTCTTGTGTACGAGCAGTACTTC. Amino acids: CSVATDPLVYEQYF.